This is a list of T cell receptor beta chains from one sample in a study of blood T cell repertoires in COVID-19. The data were produced by immunoSEQ multiplex PCR, yet TCRdb's version contains in-frame clones alone and is incomplete. The repertoire holds 120,000 to 150,000 clones, approximately 90% seen once, with over 0.75% in the top ten. The sequenced sample consisted of peripheral blood. The source of these receptors is a woman aged 50 to 60 with acute or convalescent COVID-19. Each CDR3 is given without its conserved first and last residue.

v_gene	j_gene	CDR3aa
TRBV7-3	TRBJ1-2	ASSRQGGSGYT
TRBV3-1/TRBV3-2	TRBJ1-6	ASSQVQAGPPYNSPLH
TRBV5-1	TRBJ1-5	ASSLGGPNQPQH
TRBV12-3/TRBV12-4	TRBJ2-1	ASSSRQGSEQF
TRBV7-6	TRBJ2-3	ASSSSGGSTDTQY
TRBV9	TRBJ1-3	ASSPNAPSSGNTIY
TRBV5-1	TRBJ2-1	ASSLRRGGYNEQF
TRBV7-2	TRBJ1-2	ASSLAGSGGYT
TRBV30	TRBJ1-3	AWGLGRASGNTIY
TRBV5-1	TRBJ2-4	ASSWAGTGGDIQY
TRBV5-1	TRBJ1-2	ASSLGRETGGFIGYT
TRBV7-9	TRBJ2-1	ASRSGQYNEQF
TRBV6-5	TRBJ2-7	ASSYPGQGGNYEQY
TRBV5-1	TRBJ1-3	ASSDEGSSGNTIY
TRBV6-5	TRBJ1-1	ASSERWNTEAF
TRBV6-5	TRBJ2-1	ASALGGNEQF
TRBV28	TRBJ2-1	ANSPGLAYNEQF
TRBV6-5	TRBJ1-2	ASSSGYGYT
TRBV2	TRBJ2-5	ASSRDRATQETQY
TRBV19	TRBJ1-2	ASSTDRGRMGYGYT
TRBV7-7	TRBJ1-1	ASSFGINTEAF
TRBV5-5	TRBJ1-1	ASREDAFGLYIKAF
TRBV7-2	TRBJ1-2	ASIPLGQGAHGYT
TRBV30	TRBJ1-6	AWDGGVGSPLH
TRBV15	TRBJ2-7	ATSSIDGTALYEQY
TRBV3-1/TRBV3-2	TRBJ2-5	ASSQRSSSTGGGETQY
TRBV19	TRBJ1-5	ASRQGLEPQH